Detailed here is one TCR beta chain. What it binds is not known. These data are taken from a study of T cells in localized non-small cell lung cancer. Whole-study findings and limits: The study sequenced only one region of the tumor. As a result, intratumor heterogeneity could not be excluded and remains possible. Uninvolved adjacent lung showed higher T cell clonality than tumor. Appearances in adjacent lung were noted for a median approximately 58 of the top 100 tumor clones.

The CDR3 loop spans 17 amino acids. V lost 0 bases, J lost 1 base, and 3 bases stayed unmatched. Germline values: CDR1 MGHRA, CDR2 YSYEKL. Measured with immunoSEQ multiplex PCR; TCRdb has only the in-frame clones, and not every one. The sample consists of roughly 40,000 clones, over 75% of them appearing once. The J gene is TRBJ2-2, the V gene TRBV4-1; 9 positions agree with TRBD2. The receptor comes from a woman aged 35 to 70 with stage I lung adenocarcinoma. The specimen was peripheral blood, collected before any cancer treatment. CDR3 sequence reads: CASSQEAAGGNTGELFF. The CDR3 DNA is TGCGCCAGCAGCCAAGAAGCAGCGGGAGGGAACACCGGGGAGCTGTTTTTT.